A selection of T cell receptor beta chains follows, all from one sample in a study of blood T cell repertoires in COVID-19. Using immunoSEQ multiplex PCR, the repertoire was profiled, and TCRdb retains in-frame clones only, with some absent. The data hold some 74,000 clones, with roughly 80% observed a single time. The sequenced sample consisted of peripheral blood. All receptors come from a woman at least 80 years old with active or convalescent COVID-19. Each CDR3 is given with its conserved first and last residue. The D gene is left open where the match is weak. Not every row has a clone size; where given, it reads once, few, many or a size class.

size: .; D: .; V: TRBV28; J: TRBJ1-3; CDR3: CASSSQGSGNTIYF; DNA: TGTGCCAGCAGTTCCCAGGGATCCGGAAACACCATATATTTT
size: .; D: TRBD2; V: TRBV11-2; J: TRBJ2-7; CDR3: CASSPRIWTSGRAEQYF; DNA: TGTGCCAGCAGCCCCCGAATATGGACTAGCGGGAGGGCGGAGCAGTACTTC
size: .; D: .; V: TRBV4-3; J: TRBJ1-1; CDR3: CASSQDPRNTEAFF; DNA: TGCGCCAGCAGCCAAGATCCGAGGAACACTGAAGCTTTCTTT
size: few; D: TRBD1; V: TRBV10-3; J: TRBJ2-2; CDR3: CAISVAGGTGELFF; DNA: TGTGCCATCAGTGTGGCAGGGGGCACCGGGGAGCTGTTTTTT
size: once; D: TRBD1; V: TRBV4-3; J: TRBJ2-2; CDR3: CASSQAPWTGGTGELFF; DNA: TGCGCCAGCAGCCAAGCACCTTGGACAGGGGGCACCGGGGAGCTGTTTTTT
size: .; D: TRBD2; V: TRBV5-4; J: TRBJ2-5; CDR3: CASSLGGVAGGGETQYF; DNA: TGTGCCAGCAGCTTGGGAGGAGTGGCGGGGGGAGGGGAGACCCAGTACTTC
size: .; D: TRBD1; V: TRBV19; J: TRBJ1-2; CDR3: CASHPRLQGALGYTF; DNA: TGTGCCAGTCACCCCCGTTTACAGGGGGCACTTGGCTACACCTTC
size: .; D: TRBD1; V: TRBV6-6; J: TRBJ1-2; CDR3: CASSRFGEQGAANYGYTF; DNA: TGTGCCAGCAGCCGATTTGGGGAACAGGGGGCGGCTAACTATGGCTACACCTTC
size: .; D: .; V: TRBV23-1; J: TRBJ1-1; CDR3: CASSLYAEAFF; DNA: TGCGCCAGCAGTCTTTATGCGGAAGCTTTCTTT
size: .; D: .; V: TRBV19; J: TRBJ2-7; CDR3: CASSLGNGEQYF; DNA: TGTGCCAGTAGTCTGGGCAATGGGGAGCAGTACTTC
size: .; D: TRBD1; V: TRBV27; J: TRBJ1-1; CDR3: CASNNRDRSNTEAFF; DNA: TGTGCCAGCAACAACCGGGACAGATCGAACACTGAAGCTTTCTTT
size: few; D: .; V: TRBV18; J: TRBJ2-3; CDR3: CASSLSGDKDTQYF; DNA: TGTGCCAGCTCACTTTCTGGGGACAAAGATACGCAGTATTTT
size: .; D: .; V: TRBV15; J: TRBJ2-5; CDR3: CATSRDGLTQYF; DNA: TGTGCCACCAGCAGAGACGGACTAACCCAGTACTTC
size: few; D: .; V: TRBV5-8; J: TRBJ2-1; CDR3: CASIRDRSSYNEQFF; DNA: TGTGCCAGCATCCGCGACAGGAGCTCCTACAATGAGCAGTTCTTC
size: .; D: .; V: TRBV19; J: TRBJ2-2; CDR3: CASSTNYPGLSGELFF; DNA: TGTGCCAGTAGTACCAATTACCCGGGACTTTCCGGGGAGCTGTTTTTT
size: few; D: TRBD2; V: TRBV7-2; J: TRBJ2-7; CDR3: CASRGRAGDPREQYF; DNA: TGTGCCAGCAGGGGGAGGGCGGGAGATCCGCGGGAGCAGTACTTC
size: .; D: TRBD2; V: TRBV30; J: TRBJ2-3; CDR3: CAWSVSRTSGGGITDTQYF; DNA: TGTGCCTGGAGTGTAAGCAGGACCTCTGGCGGGGGGATCACAGATACGCAGTATTTT
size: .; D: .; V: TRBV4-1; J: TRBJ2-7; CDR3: CASSQEFGGSSYEQYF; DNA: TGCGCCAGCAGCCAAGAGTTTGGAGGGAGCTCCTACGAGCAGTACTTC
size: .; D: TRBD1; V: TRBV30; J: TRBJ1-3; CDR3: CASCVQDRGPSGNTIYF; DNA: TGTGCCTCCTGTGTACAGGACAGGGGGCCTAGCGGAAACACCATATATTTT
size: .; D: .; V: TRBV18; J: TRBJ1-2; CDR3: CASSPRGTDGYTF; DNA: TGTGCCAGCTCACCACGAGGGACTGATGGCTACACCTTC
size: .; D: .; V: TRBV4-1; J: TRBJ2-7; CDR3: CASSQSGGSYEQYF; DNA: TGCGCCAGCAGCCAATCAGGGGGGTCCTACGAGCAGTACTTC
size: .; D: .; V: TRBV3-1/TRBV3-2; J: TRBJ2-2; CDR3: CASSQDGQLTGELFF; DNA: TGTGCCAGCAGCCAAGATGGGCAGCTCACCGGGGAGCTGTTTTTT
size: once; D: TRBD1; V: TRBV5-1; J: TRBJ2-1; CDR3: CASSLGTGSYNEQFF; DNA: TGCGCCAGCAGCTTGGGGACAGGCTCCTACAATGAGCAGTTCTTC
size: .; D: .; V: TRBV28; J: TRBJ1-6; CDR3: CASTNRVIYNSPLHF; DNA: TGTGCCAGCACCAACCGAGTTATCTATAATTCACCCCTCCACTTT
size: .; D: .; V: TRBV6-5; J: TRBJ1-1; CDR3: CASSRTANTEAFF; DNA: TGTGCCAGCAGCCGAACAGCCAACACTGAAGCTTTCTTT